This T cell receptor beta chain is drawn from a study of blood T cells in healthy people across ages. The CDR3 spans 12 residues. V lost 6 bases, J lost 9 bases, and 3 bases stayed unmatched. Extractions gave at least 5 micrograms of total RNA per sample. This clonotype came up a few times. Its antigen is currently unknown. Study results and caveats: Shifts in expanded clonotypes may have been confounded by donor CMV status, which was unknown.

Together with a sample-barcoded 5' primer, a J-beta primer mix was included in a second PCR lasting about 6 to 11 cycles. Through a template-switch adaptor with 12 random nucleotides, each cDNA molecule received a tag. Each CDR3 protein gets one entry after TCRdb re-called the 5' RACE reads with MiXCR. The table lists about 780,000 distinct CDR3 sequences, more than 35% of them singletons. The sample taken for sequencing was blood. The J gene is TRBJ2-1, the V gene TRBV12-3 or TRBV12-4; 9 nucleotides agree with TRBD2. The receptor comes from an elderly man in good health. The CDR3 loop reads CASSGLAFEQFF. CDR3 sequence (DNA): TGTGCCAGCAGCGGACTAGCGTTTGAGCAGTTCTTC.